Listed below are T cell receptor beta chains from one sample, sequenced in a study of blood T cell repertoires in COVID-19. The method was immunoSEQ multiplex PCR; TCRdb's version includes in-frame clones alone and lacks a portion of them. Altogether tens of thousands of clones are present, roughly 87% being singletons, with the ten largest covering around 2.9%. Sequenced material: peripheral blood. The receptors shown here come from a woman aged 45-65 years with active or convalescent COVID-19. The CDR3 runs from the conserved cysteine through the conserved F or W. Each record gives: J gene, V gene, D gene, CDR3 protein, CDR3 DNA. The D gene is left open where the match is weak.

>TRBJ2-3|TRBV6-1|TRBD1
CASSERGRTDTQYF
TGTGCCAGCAGTGAAAGGGGGCGCACAGATACGCAGTATTTT
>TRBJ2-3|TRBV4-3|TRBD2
CARHLAGADTQYF
TGCGCCAGACACTTAGCGGGGGCAGATACGCAGTATTTT
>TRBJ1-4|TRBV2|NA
CASRPGPRGEKLFF
TGTGCCAGCAGACCGGGACCGCGGGGAGAAAAACTGTTTTTT
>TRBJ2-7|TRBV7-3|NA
CASSAMGAPYEQYF
TGTGCCAGCAGCGCGATGGGGGCCCCCTACGAGCAGTACTTC
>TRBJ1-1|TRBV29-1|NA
CSVEDAGMNTEAFF
TGCAGCGTTGAAGATGCAGGGATGAACACTGAAGCTTTCTTT
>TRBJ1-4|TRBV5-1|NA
CASSLEGSGTNEKLFF
TGCGCCAGCAGCTTGGAGGGTTCAGGGACTAATGAAAAACTGTTTTTT
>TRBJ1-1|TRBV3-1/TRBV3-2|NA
CASSQAVVRLLNTEAFF
TGTGCCAGCAGCCAAGCTGTCGTCCGACTATTGAACACTGAAGCTTTCTTT
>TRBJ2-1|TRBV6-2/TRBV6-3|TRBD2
CASSYSNLAGRYNEQFF
TGTGCCAGCAGTTACTCGAATCTAGCGGGCCGCTACAATGAGCAGTTCTTC
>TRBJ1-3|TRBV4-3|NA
CASSQDSRRMSSGNTIYF
TGCGCCAGCAGCCAAGATTCCCGCAGGATGAGCTCTGGAAACACCATATATTTT
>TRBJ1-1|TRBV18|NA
CASSRGEESAFF
TGTGCCAGCTCACGAGGGGAGGAGTCTGCTTTCTTT